This T cell receptor (beta chain) was documented in a study of a mutant IDH1 vaccine in newly diagnosed glioma. About the study: Across weeks 1, 3, 5, 7, 11, 15, 19 and 23, patients received a vaccination each time, eight in all. Either 4-6 weeks after radiotherapy alone or alongside temozolomide, vaccination was begun. Earlier care involved radiotherapy, temozolomide, or both, and the majority received both. Study-wide results and caveats: Overall, around 93% of patients had vaccine-induced immune responses.

The sample's time point: week 5, during vaccination. Alongside topical imiquimod, each dose of vaccine comprised 300 ug of mutant IDH1 20-mer peptide. In the case of this clone: Antigen: not known.

The CDR3 runs 17 residues. Per the germline V gene, CDR1 is SGHAT and CDR2 is FQNNGV. Trimming removed 7 bases from V and 1 base from J; junction bases left unmatched: 13. Repertoires were generated with immunoSEQ multiplex PCR, while TCRdb's copy carries only in-frame clones and drops some. Of 23,000 or so clones listed, 77% are singletons. Sequences were derived from PBMCs, sampled from a glioma patient whose treatment included an IDH1 peptide vaccine. This chain connects TRBV11-2 to TRBJ2-5; 9 nucleotides line up with TRBD2. This TCR came from a man aged 40-49 years with glioma. The DNA for the CDR3 is TGTGCCAGCAACCTTGGATCTGGCGGGAGGGCCCAAGAGACCCAGTACTTC. This translates into CASNLGSGGRAQETQYF.